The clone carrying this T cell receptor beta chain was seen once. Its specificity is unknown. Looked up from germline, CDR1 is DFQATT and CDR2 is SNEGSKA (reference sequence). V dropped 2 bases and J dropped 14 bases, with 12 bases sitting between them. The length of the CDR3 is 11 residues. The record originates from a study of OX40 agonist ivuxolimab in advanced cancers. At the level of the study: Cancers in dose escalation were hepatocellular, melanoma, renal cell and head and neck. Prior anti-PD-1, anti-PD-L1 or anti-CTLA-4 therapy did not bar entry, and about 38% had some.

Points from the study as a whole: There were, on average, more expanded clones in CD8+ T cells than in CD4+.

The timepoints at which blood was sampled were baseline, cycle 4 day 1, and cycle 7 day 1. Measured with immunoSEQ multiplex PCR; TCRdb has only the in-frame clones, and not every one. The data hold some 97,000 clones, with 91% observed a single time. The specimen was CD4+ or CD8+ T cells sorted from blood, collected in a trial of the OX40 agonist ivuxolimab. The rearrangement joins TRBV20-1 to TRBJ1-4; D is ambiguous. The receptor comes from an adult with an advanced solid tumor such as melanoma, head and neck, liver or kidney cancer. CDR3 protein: CSARHSASLFF. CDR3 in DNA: TGCAGTGCTAGACATTCGGCAAGCCTGTTTTTT.